Given below is one T cell receptor beta chain in context. Its binding antigen is unknown. No base-level quality is on record; no much larger clone is a single base apart. The data were obtained in a study of cytomegalovirus exposure and HLA in healthy donors listed by TCRdb under 2017. About the investigation overall: In an earlier analysis of 550 to 750 of the donors, about 260 Gb of sequence data and 90 million to 130 million unique TCR beta sequences from 150 million to 200 million T cells were reported. About 300 gigabases of sequencing data and around 85 million unique TCR sequences made up an early release that covered nearly 650 HLA-typed donors. The genetic ancestry cluster associated with self-reported Caucasian donors included 81% of the 300 to 400 genotyped donors. The study aimed to test whether signatures of past pathogen exposure could be identified by cataloging public T cell receptors. The study used immunosequencing to profile the T cell repertoires of hundreds of subjects and linked those repertoires to cytomegalovirus serostatus. Along with the approximately 700-subject first cohort, a separate validation cohort of around 120 different subjects was used. To predict cytomegalovirus infection status, the study brought together high-throughput TCR immunosequencing, statistical association of individual TCRs with disease status, and machine learning. A later analysis re-analyzed previously published TCR beta repertoires from approximately 700 donors and added high-resolution HLA genotyping to study TCR occurrence patterns. In the later analysis, no new phenotypic data were used to find candidate immune exposures; instead, reliance was placed on TCR beta sequences and their occurrence across donors. To decide whether each TCR beta V gene segment behaved as functional or pseudogenic, an earlier analysis of approximately 590 of the donors relied on high-throughput TCR beta sequencing. Donor age, sex, ethnicity and CMV serostatus were collected together with the repertoire data. A later genetic analysis used genome-wide SNP genotypes for about three fifths of the 666 donors, treating that subset as a discovery cohort. All discovery cohort repertoires had been generated on a single sequencing platform. HLA typing covered class I and class II loci at four-digit resolution. The number of typed donors differed by locus: roughly 629-630 for A, B, C, DRB1 and DQB1; 500 to 550 for DQA1; approximately 600 for DPA1; and 450 to 480 for DPB1. Four or five DR-DQ haplotypes were handled as single units for association and clustering, since linkage in the cohort was strong. Across around 400 genotyped donors of the cohort, an average of roughly 230,000 unique TCR beta nucleotide sequences per donor were sequenced, and around 20% of those sequences were non-productive.

Counted from cysteine to phenylalanine, this CDR3 has 13 amino acids. Just CDR3 DNA is preserved here, 39 bases in frame from base 1. V is cut back by 6 bases and J by 7 bases, with 8 bases in the junction unmatched. CDR1 and CDR2 (SEHNR, FQNEAQ) derive from the germline V gene (reference sequence). What the study reported, not specific to this receptor: A cluster of highly shared sequence variants was judged likely to be a technical artifact of the sequencing pipeline. In a later analysis, HLA-associated TCR beta chains showed more clonal expansion and lower generation probabilities than non-associated chains that were equally common. Strong co-occurrence of HLA alleles, especially DR and DQ, made assigning TCR associations to individual alleles difficult. Three of the identified cytomegalovirus-associated TCR beta chains were confirmed in vitro to be specific for cytomegalovirus antigens. In a later genetic analysis, a missense DCLRE1C variant was associated with V-gene and J-gene trimming of TCR beta chains, and the association was replicated in an independent cohort. Cytomegalovirus status was reported to be diagnosed by the classifier with high specificity and sensitivity in both the original and validation cohorts. While some public TCRs were present in many individuals, most TCR sequences turned up only very rarely across donors. Some IMGT-functional V segments, including TRBV6-2 and TRBV6-3, could not be told apart with the 87-base-pair reads, so those segments were excluded. The cohort was sequenced for TCR beta chains only, and without alpha or paired-chain data the features that could be detected were limited. At a false discovery rate of 0.05, a later analysis linked 15,000 to 20,000 TCR beta sequences to specific HLA alleles. Because counts were too low, more than 15 rarely observed V segments, including chromosome 9 orphons, were excluded from the earlier analysis of 587 of the donors. A later analysis found that most CMV-associated TCR beta chains appeared HLA-restricted, with HLA associations seemingly driven largely by CMV exposure. For the cohort, immune exposure information was limited to CMV serostatus. A further reported finding was that TCR beta sequences accurately predicted the HLA-A and HLA-B alleles for most subjects in the first cohort. Broadly in line with IMGT annotations, most TCR beta V segments showed up in productive rearrangements about 87% or about 30% of the time in an earlier analysis of approximately 640 of the donors. Linkage disequilibrium might explain the correlated functional status among segregating V segments, but an unknown experimental factor could not be excluded. A later genetic analysis reported fewer N-insertions in productive TCRs among donors in an Asian-associated ancestry cluster than the approximately 670-donor mean. In a later analysis, the rate of TCR association differed among HLA loci, with DRB1 alleles having the most associated TCRs and HLA-C alleles having the fewest. In a later analysis, several top co-occurrence clusters were reported to appear linked to parvovirus B19, influenza, CMV and Epstein-Barr virus. Presence/absence analyses assumed roughly uniform sequencing depth across donors, an assumption that may not hold. It was suggested by the authors that the approach could potentially be generalized to other disease states and immunological phenotypes. Because some donors lacked HLA typing at each locus, the association tests relied only on the typed subset. In the study, approximately 160 TCR beta chains were listed as associated with cytomegalovirus.

Library method: the immunoSEQ multiplex PCR assay. For the multiplex PCR, a mixture combining 60 forward primers for TCR Vbeta segments and 13 reverse primers for TCR Jbeta segments was used. The CDR3 region of rearranged TCR beta genes was amplified from genomic DNA by a multiplex PCR assay. On the Illumina HiSeq System, the amplified TCR beta libraries were sequenced as 87-base-pair reads. In the source study's methods: A later analysis counted approximately 84 million unique TCR beta chains across the 666 repertoires, and around 12 million of these chains were shared by at least two donors. Raw reads were error-corrected and collapsed into unique sequences with a nearest-neighbor algorithm that merged closely related sequences to remove PCR and sequencing errors. Alignment of CDR3 sequences to IMGT reference sequences was used to assign V, D and J gene segments. For a sequence to be retained, a match of at least six nucleotides to both a V gene segment and a J gene segment was required. A rearrangement was called productive if the CDR3 had no stop codons and remained in frame with V and J, and every other rearrangement was called non-productive. Following IMGT convention, CDR3 was defined as the stretch from the second conserved V-encoded cysteine to the conserved J-encoded phenylalanine. The earlier analysis of 550 to 650 of the donors excluded any sequence lacking an unambiguous match to a single V gene segment. In an earlier analysis of around 600 of the donors, V segments were called functional above 56.7% productive rearrangements and were called segregating when the between-donor standard deviation exceeded 5%. A statistical classification framework was built for diagnosing cytomegalovirus status from the catalog of TCR beta chain sequences. In a later analysis, V and J genes were assigned by comparing TCR nucleotide sequences against IMGT/GENE-DB human TR gene sequences. A later analysis assigned CDR3 sequences and most-parsimonious VDJ recombination scenarios with the TCRdist pipeline. In a later analysis, each TCR beta chain was defined by its CDR3 amino acid sequence together with its V-gene family, and reads without a unique V-gene family were excluded. In a later analysis, nearly 600 highly shared, low-generation-probability nucleotide sequences were removed to address suspected cross-contamination and a sequencing artifact. In a later analysis, a clonal expansion index was calculated for each public chain from normalized within-repertoire ranks of inferred template counts. In a later analysis, generation probabilities were computed with a VDJ recombination model fitted to out-of-frame rearrangements, and the resulting probabilities were checked against IGoR. Hypergeometric tests were used in a later analysis to score TCR-TCR, TCR-HLA and TCR-CMV co-occurrence, with a repertoire-size bias correction applied to the TCR pairs. A later analysis estimated false discovery rates by permuting HLA or CMV assignments 20 times. In a later analysis, co-occurring TCRs were grouped using DBSCAN, with TCRdist sequence similarity added in when clustering inside HLA-allele-positive subsets. Repertoires with fewer than 30,000 or more than 120,000 public chains, plus five repertoires with anomalous nucleotide sharing, were excluded from co-occurrence clustering. Imported from immuneACCESS, the table was reduced by TCRdb to in-frame sequences with V and J called. These copies leave out some clones; in studies compared against another copy, an unresolved V gene accounts for under half, and the cause of the remainder is not known. D and trimming were read from the DNA, whereas the V and J calls and clone size are those reported in that table. This sample has fewer than 150,000 clones in its table, and about 79% of those were observed once. The ten largest make up approximately 2.8% of the sample.

In total, 630 or so healthy bone marrow donors made up the cohort. At the time of sampling, every cohort member was nominally healthy, though immune exposures that went unrecorded were likely present. The donor tested CMV seronegative and was one of the 352 seronegative cohort members. A peripheral blood sample was provided by each donor, and peripheral blood mononuclear cells were used for TCR beta sequencing. The Qiagen DNeasy Blood Extraction Kit was used to extract genomic DNA from the blood cell samples. Sequencing used PBMCs. This chain is built from TRBV7-9 and TRBJ1-2; TRBD1 agrees with 7 junctional bases. The TCR originated in a male donor in good health and CMV-seronegative. The nucleotide sequence is given as TGTGCCAGCAGTCGACAGGGAACGAGTGGCTACACCTTC. This yields the protein CASSRQGTSGYTF.